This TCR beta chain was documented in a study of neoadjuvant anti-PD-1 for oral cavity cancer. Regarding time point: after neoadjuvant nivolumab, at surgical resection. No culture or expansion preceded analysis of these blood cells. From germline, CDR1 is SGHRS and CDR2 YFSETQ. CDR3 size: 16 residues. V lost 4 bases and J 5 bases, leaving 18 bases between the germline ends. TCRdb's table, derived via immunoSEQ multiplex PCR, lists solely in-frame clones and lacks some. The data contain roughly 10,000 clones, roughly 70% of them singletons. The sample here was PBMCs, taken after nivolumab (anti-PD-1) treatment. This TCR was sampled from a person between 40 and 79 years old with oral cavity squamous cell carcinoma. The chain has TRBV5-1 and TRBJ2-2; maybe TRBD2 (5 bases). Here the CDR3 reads CASSVGLISGTGELFF. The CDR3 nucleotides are TGCGCCAGCAGCGTGGGGTTGATCTCGGGAACCGGGGAGCTGTTTTTT.